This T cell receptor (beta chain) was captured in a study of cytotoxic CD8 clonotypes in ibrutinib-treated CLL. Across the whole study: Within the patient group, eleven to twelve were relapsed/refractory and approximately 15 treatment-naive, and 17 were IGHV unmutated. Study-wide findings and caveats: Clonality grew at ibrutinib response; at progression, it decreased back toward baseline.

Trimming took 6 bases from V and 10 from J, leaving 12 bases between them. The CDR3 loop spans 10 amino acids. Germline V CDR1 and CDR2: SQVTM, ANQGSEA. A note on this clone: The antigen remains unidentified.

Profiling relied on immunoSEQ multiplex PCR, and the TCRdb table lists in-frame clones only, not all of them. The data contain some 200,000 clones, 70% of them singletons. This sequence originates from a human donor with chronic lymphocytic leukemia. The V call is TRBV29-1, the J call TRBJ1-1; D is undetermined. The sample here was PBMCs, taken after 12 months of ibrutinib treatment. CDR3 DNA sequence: TGCAGCGTCCTAGGGCTAGGAGCTTTCTTT. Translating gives CSVLGLGAFF.